These 5 T cell receptor beta chains came from one sample sequenced in a study of sequential checkpoint blockade in melanoma (dated by TCRdb to the late 2010s). The treatment or condition tag for this specimen amounts to: randomized to nivolumab then ipilimumab (arm A) or the reverse (arm B). The library was prepared using the immunoSEQ multiplex PCR assay. Entries here come from immuneACCESS through TCRdb and include only in-frame sequences with V and J called. Some clones fail to appear in such tables; in the studies checked, an unresolved V gene covers under half of the shortfall, and the cause of the remainder is unknown. The sample has some 40,000 clones on record, around nine tenths of them singletons. In total, the top ten clones hold 9.5% to 15% of the sample. The sample here was CD8+ T cells sorted from blood (inferred from file names), taken from a patient given nivolumab and ipilimumab in sequence. The receptors derive from a human donor with melanoma.

The rearrangement uses TRBV7-6 and TRBJ2-3; 14 positions agree with TRBD2. Per the germline V gene, CDR1 is SGHVS and CDR2 is FNYEAQ. CDR3 size: 15 residues. The J segment lost 6 bases and the V segment lost 5 bases, leaving 4 bases of the junction unmatched. The DNA of the CDR3 is TGTGCCAGCAGCCCGACTAGCGGGAGGGTTGATACGCAGTATTTT. Translation gives CASSPTSGRVDTQYF.

The chain combines TRBV19 with TRBJ1-2, with D possibly being TRBD1 (6 bases). CDR3 length: 12 residues. Trimming cost V 1 base and J 10 bases, with 10 bases left between them. Germline CDR1 LNHDA, CDR2 SQIVND (reference sequence). For the CDR3, the DNA is TGTGCCAGTAGTATAGGGGGGCAAGACTACACCTTC. It is translated as CASSIGGQDYTF.

The CDR3 bases are TGTGCCAGCAGTCCCGGCACAGATACGCAGTATTTT. Its protein product is CASSPGTDTQYF. The chain recombines TRBV27 with TRBJ2-3; no firm D call. The V and J ends lost 5 bases and 1 base respectively, with 4 bases between them. The CDR3 contains 12 residues. Per the germline V gene, CDR1 is MNHEY and CDR2 is SMNVEV (reference sequence).

The chain is built from TRBV2 and TRBJ2-2; TRBD1 agrees at 8 bases. CDR3 size: 15 residues. Germline V gene lookup returns CDR1 SNHLY and CDR2 FYNNEI. Germline trimming cut 3 bases from V and 6 bases from J; bases unmatched to any gene: 6. In nucleotides, the CDR3 is TGTGCCAGCAGTGAGCGGACAGGGATGGCCGGGGAGCTGTTTTTT. Translated, it gives CASSERTGMAGELFF.

The chain recombines TRBV5-1 with TRBJ2-6; a weak D match, TRBD1 (6 bases). V was cut by 2 bases and J by 4 bases, with 10 bases left in between. The germline gives CDR1 SGHRS, CDR2 YFSETQ. The CDR3 sequence is 15 residues long. This CDR3 reads CASSFTGTGANVLTF. The CDR3, as DNA: TGCGCCAGCAGCTTTACAGGGACCGGGGCCAACGTCCTGACTTTC.